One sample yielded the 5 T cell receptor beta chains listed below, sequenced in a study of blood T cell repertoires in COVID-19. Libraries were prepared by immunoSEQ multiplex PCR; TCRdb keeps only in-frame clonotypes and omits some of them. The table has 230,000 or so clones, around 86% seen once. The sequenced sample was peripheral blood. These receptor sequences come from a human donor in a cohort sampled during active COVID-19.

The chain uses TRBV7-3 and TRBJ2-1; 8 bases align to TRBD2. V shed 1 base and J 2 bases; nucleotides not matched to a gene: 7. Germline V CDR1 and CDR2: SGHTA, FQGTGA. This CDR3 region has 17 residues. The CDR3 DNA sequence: TGTGCCAGCAGCTTAAAAGTAGGTAGCGGGACCTACAATGAGCAGTTCTTC. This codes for CASSLKVGSGTYNEQFF.

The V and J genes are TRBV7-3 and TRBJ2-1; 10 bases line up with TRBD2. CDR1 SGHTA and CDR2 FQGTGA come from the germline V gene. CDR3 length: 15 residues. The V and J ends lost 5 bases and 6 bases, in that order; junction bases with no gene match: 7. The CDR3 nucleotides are TGTGCCAGCAGCCATAGCGGGGGGCTTGGCAATGAGCAGTTCTTC. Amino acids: CASSHSGGLGNEQFF. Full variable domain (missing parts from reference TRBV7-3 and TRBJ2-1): GAGVSQTPSNKVTEKGKYVELRCDPISGHTALYWYRQSLGQGPEFLIYFQGTGAADDSGLPNDRFFAVRPEGSVSTLKIQRTERGDSAVYLCASSHSGGLGNEQFFGPGTRLTVL.

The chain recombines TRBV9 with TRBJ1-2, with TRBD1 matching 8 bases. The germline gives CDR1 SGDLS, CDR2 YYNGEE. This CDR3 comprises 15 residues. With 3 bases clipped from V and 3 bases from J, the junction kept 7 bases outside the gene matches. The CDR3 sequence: CASSARGREDYGYTF. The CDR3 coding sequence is TGTGCCAGCAGCGCCAGGGGGCGTGAGGACTATGGCTACACCTTC.

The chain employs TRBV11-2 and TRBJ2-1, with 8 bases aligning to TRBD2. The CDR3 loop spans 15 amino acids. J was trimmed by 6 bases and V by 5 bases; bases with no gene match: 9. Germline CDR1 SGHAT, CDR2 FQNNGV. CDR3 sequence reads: CASSLTSGSSNEQFF. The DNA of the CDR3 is TGTGCCAGCAGCCTTACAAGCGGGAGTTCCAATGAGCAGTTCTTC.

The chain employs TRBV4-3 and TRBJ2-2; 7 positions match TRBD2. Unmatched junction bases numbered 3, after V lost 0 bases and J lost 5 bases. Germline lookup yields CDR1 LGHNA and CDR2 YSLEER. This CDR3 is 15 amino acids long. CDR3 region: CASSQEREGTGELFF. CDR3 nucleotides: TGCGCCAGCAGCCAAGAAAGGGAGGGAACCGGGGAGCTGTTTTTT.